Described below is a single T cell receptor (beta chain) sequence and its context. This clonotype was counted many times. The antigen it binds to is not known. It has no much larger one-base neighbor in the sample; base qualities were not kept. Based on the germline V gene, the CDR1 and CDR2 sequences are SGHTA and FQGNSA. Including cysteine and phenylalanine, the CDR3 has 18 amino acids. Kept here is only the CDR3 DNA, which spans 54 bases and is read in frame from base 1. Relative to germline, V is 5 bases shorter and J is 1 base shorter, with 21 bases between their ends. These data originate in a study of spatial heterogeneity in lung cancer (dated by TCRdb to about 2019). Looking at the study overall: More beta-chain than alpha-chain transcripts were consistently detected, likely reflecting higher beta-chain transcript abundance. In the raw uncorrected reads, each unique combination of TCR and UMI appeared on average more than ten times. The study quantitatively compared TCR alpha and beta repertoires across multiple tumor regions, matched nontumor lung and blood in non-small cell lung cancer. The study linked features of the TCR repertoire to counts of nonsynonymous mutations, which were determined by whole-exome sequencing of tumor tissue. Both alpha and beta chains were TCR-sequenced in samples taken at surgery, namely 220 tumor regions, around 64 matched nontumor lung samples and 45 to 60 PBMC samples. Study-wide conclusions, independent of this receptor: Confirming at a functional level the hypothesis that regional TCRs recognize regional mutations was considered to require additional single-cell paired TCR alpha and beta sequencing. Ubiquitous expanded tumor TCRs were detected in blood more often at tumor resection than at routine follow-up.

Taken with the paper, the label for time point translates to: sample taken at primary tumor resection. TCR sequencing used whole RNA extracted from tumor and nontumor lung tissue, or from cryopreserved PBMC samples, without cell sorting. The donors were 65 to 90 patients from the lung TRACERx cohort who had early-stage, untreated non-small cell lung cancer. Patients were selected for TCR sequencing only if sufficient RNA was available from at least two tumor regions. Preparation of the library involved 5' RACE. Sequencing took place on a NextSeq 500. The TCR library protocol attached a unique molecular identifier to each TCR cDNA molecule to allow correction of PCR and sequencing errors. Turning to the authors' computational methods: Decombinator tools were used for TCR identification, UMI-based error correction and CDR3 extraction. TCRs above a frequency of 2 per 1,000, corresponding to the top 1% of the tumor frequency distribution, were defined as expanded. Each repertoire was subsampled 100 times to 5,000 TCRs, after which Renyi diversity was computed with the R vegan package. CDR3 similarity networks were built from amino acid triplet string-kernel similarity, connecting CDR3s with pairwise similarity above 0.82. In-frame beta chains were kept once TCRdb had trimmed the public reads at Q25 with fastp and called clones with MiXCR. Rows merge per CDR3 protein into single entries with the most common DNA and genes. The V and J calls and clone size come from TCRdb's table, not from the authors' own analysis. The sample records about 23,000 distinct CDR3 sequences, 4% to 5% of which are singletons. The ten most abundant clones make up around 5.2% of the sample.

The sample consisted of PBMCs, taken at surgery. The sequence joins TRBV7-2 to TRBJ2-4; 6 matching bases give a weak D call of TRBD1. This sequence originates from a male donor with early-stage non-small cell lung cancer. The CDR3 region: CASSPQGLIIGAKNIQYF. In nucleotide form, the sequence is TGTGCCAGCAGCCCACAGGGCCTAATTATTGGCGCCAAAAACATTCAGTACTTC.